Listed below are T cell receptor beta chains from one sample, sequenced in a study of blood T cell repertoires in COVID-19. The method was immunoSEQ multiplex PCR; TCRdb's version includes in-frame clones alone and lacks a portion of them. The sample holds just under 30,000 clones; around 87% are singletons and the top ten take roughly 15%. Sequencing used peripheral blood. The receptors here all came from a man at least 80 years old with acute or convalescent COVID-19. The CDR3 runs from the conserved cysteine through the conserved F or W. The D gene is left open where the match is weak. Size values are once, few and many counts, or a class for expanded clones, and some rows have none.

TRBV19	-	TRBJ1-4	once	TGTGCCAGTAGTGTCTTCGGGGGTTCGGCTAATGAAAAACTGTTTTTT	CASSVFGGSANEKLFF
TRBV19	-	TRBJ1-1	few	TGTGCCAGTAATAGGGGGGGCCTCAACACTGAAGCTTTCTTT	CASNRGGLNTEAFF
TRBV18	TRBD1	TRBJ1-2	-	TGTGCCAGCTCATTCGGGACAGGGGGCGGTGGCTACACCTTC	CASSFGTGGGGYTF
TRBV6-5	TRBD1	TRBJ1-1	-	TGTGCCAGCAGTTACACGGTACCCAGGGGGCTGACTGAAGCTTTCTTT	CASSYTVPRGLTEAFF
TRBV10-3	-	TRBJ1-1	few	TGTGCCATCCGCGGGACGAACAGGCGGGAGAACACTGAAGCTTTCTTT	CAIRGTNRRENTEAFF
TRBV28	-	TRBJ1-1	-	TGTGCCAGCCGCGAATCAAACACTGAAGCTTTCTTT	CASRESNTEAFF
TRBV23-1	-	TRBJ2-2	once	TGCGCCAGCAGTCAATACTGGAACACCGGGGAGCTGTTTTTT	CASSQYWNTGELFF
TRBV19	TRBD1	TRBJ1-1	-	TGTGCCAGTAGTATGACAGGGTCCCTTGGCACTGAAGCTTTCTTT	CASSMTGSLGTEAFF
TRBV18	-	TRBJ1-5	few	TGTGCCAGCTCACTTAACCAGGGGAACAATCAGCCCCAGCATTTT	CASSLNQGNNQPQHF
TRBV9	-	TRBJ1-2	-	TGTGCCAGCAGCAAAGGGGCAGGGGCAGACTATGGCTACACCTTC	CASSKGAGADYGYTF
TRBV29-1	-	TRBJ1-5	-	TGCAGCGTTGGTGGCCAAGATCAGCCCCAGCATTTT	CSVGGQDQPQHF
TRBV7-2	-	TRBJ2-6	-	TGTGCCAGCAGCTCCCTGACAGGCCCTAGGGGGGCCAACGTCCTGACTTTC	CASSSLTGPRGANVLTF
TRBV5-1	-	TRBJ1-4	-	TGCGCCAGCAGCTTGAATGGCGGTAATGAAAAACTGTTTTTT	CASSLNGGNEKLFF
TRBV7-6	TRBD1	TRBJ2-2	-	TGTGCCAGCAGCATCCACAGGGGGGTAAACACCGGGGAGCTGTTTTTT	CASSIHRGVNTGELFF
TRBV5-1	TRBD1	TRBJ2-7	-	TGCGCCAGCAGCTTGGGCTCCGGGACAGGGACAGGCGAGCAGTACTTC	CASSLGSGTGTGEQYF
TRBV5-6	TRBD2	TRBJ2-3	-	TGTGCCAGCAGCCGTCGACTAGCGGGGGATGTAGGTACAGATACGCAGTATTTT	CASSRRLAGDVGTDTQYF
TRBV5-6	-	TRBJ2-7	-	TGTGCCAGCAGCTTGGCCCGGTGGGGGCTATTACCCTACGAGCAGTACTTC	CASSLARWGLLPYEQYF
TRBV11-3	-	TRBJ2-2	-	TGTGCCAGCAGCTTAGGGACACCAACCCCGAACACCGGGGAGCTGTTTTTT	CASSLGTPTPNTGELFF
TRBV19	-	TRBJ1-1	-	TGTGCCACCACTGAAGGGGCAGATTACACTGAAGCTTTCTTT	CATTEGADYTEAFF
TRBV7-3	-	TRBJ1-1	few	TGTGCCAGCAGCTTTAGGACAGAGTCTAACACTGAAGCTTTCTTT	CASSFRTESNTEAFF
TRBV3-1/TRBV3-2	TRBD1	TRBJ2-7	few	TGTGCCAGCAGCCACGATGGACAGGGAAGCTCCTACGAGCAGTACTTC	CASSHDGQGSSYEQYF
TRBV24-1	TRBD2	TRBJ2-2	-	TGTGCCACCAGTGGGGAGGGGAACACCGGGGAGCTGTTTTTT	CATSGEGNTGELFF